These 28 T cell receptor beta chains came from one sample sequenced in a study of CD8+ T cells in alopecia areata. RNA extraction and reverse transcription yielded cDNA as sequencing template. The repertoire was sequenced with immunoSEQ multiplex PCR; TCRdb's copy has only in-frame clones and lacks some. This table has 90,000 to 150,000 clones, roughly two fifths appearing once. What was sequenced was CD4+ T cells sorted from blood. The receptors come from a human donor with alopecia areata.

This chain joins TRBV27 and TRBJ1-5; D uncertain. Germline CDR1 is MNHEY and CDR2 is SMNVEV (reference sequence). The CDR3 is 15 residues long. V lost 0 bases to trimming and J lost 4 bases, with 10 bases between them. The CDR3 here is CASSLSRSNNQPQHF. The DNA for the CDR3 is TGTGCCAGCAGTTTATCGAGGAGTAATAATCAGCCCCAGCATTTT.

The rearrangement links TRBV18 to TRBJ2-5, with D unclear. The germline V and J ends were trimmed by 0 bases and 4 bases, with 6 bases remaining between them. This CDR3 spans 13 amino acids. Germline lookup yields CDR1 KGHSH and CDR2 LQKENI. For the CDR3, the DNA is TGTGCCAGCTCACCACCTTGGGGAGAGACCCAGTACTTC. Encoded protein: CASSPPWGETQYF.

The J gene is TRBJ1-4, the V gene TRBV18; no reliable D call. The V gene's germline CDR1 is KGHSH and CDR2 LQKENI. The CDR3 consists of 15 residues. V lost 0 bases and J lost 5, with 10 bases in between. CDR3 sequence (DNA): TGTGCCAGCTCACCACCCCGGGAAAGGAATGAAAAACTGTTTTTT. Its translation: CASSPPRERNEKLFF.

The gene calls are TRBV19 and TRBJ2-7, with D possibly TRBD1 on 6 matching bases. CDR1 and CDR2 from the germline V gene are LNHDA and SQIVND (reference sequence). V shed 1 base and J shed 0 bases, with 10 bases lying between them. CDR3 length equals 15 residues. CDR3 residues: CASSIGGQSSYEQYF. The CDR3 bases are TGTGCCAGTAGTATAGGAGGACAGAGCTCCTACGAGCAGTACTTC.

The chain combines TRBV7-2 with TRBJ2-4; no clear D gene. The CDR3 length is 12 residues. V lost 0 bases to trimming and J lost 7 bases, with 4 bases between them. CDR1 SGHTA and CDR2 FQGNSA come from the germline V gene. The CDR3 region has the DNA TGTGCCAGCAGCTTAGCGGAGAACATTCAGTACTTC. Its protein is CASSLAENIQYF.

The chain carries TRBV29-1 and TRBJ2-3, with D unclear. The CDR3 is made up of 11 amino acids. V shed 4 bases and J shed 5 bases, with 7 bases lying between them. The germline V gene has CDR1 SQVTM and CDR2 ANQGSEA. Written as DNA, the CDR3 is TGCAGCGTTGCTCCTAGAGATACGCAGTATTTT. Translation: CSVAPRDTQYF.

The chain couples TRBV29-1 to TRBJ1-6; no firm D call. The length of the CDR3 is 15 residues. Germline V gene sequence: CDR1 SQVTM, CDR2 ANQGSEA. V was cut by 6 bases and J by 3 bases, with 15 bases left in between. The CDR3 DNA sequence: TGCAGCGTCCAACTAACGCGGGGCTATAATTCACCCCTCCACTTT. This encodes CSVQLTRGYNSPLHF.

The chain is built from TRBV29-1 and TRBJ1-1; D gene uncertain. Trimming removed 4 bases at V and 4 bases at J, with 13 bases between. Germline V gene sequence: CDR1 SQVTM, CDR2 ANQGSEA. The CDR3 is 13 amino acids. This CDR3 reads CSVALAGGTEAFF. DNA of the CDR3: TGCAGCGTTGCCCTAGCTGGCGGCACTGAAGCTTTCTTT.

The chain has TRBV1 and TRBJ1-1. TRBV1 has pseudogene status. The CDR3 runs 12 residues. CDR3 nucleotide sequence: TGCACCAGCCACCCGATGAACACTGAAGCTTTCTTT. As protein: CTSHPMNTEAFF.

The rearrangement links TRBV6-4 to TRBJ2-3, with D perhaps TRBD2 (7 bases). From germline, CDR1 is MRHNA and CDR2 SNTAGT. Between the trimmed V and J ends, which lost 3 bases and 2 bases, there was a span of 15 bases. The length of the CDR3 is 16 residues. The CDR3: CASSERGGTSTDTQYF. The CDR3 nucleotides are TGTGCCAGCAGTGAAAGGGGGGGGACCTCCACAGATACGCAGTATTTT.

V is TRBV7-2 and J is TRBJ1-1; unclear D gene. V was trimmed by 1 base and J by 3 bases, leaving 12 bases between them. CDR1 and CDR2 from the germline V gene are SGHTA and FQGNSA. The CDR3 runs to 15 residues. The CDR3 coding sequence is TGTGCCAGCAGCTTAGGTTTTCCCCGGGACACTGAAGCTTTCTTT. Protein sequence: CASSLGFPRDTEAFF.

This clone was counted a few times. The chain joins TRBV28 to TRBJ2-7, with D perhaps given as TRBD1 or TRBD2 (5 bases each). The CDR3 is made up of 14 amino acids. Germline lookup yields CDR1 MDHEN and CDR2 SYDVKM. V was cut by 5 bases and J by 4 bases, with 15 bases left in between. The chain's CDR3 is CASSLMGPMYEQYF. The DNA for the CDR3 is TGTGCCAGCAGTCTAATGGGACCTATGTACGAGCAGTACTTC.

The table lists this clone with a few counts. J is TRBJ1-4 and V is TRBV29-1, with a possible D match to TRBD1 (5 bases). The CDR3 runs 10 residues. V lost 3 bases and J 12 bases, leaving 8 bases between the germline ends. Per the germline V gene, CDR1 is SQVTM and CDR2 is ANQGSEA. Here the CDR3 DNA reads TGCAGCGTTGACTTGGGGCAACTGTTTTTT. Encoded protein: CSVDLGQLFF.

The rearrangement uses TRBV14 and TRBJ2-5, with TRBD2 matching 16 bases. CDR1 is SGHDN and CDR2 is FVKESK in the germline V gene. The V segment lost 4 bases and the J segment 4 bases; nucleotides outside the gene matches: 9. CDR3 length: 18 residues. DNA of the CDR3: TGTGCCAGCAGCCTACCGGGACTAGCGGGAGGGCCTCGAGAGACCCAGTACTTC. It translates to CASSLPGLAGGPRETQYF.

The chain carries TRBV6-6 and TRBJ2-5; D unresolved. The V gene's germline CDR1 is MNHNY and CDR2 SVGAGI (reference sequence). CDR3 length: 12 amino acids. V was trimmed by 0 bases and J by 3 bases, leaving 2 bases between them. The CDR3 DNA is TGTGCCAGCAGTTACTCAAAAGAGACCCAGTACTTC. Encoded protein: CASSYSKETQYF.

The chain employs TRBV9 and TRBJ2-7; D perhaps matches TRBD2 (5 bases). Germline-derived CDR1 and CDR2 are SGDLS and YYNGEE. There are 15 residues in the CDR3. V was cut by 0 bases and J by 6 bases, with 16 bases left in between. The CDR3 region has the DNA TGTGCCAGCAGCGTAGCTTCTGGGAGAGGGTTCGAGCAGTACTTC. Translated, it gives CASSVASGRGFEQYF.

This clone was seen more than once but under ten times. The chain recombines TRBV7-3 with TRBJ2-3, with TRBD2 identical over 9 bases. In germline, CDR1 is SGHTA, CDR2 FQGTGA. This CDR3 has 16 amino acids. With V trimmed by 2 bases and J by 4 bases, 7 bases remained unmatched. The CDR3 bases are TGTGCCAGCAGCTTAGGAGCGGGGGGTCCCCCAGATACGCAGTATTTT. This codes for CASSLGAGGPPDTQYF.

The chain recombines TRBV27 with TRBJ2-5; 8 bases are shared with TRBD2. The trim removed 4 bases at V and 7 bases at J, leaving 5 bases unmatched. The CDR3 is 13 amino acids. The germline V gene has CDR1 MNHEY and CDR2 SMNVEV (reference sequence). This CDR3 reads CASSWGLGGTQYF. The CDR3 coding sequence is TGTGCCAGCAGTTGGGGACTAGGAGGGACCCAGTACTTC.

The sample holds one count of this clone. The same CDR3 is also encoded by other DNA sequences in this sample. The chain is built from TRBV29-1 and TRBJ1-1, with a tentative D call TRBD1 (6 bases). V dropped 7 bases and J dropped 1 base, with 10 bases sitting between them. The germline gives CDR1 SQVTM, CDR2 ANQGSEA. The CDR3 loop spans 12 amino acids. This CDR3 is CSADRTNTEAFF. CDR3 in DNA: TGCAGCGCCGACAGGACGAACACTGAAGCTTTCTTT.

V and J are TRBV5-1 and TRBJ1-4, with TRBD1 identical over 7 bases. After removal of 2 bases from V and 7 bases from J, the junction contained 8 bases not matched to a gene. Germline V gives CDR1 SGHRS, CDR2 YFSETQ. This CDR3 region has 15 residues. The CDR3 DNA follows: TGCGCCAGCAGCTTCGTCGGGACAGAGCTTGAAAAACTGTTTTTT. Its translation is CASSFVGTELEKLFF.

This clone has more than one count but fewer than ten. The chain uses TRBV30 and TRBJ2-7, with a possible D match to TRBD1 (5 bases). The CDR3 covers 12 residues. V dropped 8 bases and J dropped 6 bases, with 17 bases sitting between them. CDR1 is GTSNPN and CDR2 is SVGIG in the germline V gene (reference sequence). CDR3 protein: CAQGDWLGEQYF. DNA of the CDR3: TGTGCCCAAGGGGATTGGTTGGGCGAGCAGTACTTC.

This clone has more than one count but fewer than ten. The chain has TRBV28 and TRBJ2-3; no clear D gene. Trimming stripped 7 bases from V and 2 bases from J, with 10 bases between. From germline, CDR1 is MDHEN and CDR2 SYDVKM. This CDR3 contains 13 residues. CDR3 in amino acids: CASTQPPTDTQYF. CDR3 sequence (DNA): TGTGCCAGCACCCAACCCCCCACAGATACGCAGTATTTT.

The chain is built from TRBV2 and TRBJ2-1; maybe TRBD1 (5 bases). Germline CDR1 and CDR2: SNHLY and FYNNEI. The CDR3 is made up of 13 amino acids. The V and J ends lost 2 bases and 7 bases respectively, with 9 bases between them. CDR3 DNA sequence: TGTGCCAGCAGTGAAATCAGGGTTAATGAGCAGTTCTTC. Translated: CASSEIRVNEQFF. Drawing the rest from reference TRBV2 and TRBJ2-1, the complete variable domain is EPEVTQTPSHQVTQMGQEVILRCVPISNHLYFYWYRQILGQKVEFLVSFYNNEISEKSEIFDDQFSVERPDGSNFTLKIRSTKLEDSAMYFCASSEIRVNEQFFGPGTRLTVL.

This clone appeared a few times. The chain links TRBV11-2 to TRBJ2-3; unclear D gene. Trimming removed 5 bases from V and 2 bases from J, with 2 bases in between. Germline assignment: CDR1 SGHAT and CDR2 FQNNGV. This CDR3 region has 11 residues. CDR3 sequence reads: CASSHTDTQYF. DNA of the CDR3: TGTGCCAGCAGCCACACAGATACGCAGTATTTT.

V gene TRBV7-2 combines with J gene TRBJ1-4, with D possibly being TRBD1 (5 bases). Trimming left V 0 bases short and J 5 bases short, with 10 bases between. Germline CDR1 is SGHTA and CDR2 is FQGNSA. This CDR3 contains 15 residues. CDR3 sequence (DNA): TGTGCCAGCAGCTTAGCGTTGGCAGGGAATGAAAAACTGTTTTTT. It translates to CASSLALAGNEKLFF.

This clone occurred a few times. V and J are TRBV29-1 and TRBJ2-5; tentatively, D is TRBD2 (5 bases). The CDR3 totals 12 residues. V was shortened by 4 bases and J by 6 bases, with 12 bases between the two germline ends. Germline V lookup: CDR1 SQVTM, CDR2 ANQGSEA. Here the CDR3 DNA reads TGCAGCGTTGCGGACGGGGTGAAGACCCAGTACTTC. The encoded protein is CSVADGVKTQYF.

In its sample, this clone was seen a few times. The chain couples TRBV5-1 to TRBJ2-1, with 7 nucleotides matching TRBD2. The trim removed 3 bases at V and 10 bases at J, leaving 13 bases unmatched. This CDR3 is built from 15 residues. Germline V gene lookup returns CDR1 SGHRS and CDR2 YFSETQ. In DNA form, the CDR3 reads TGCGCCAGCAGCTCCGTAGCGGGCTTATCGCTGGAGCAGTTCTTC. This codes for CASSSVAGLSLEQFF.

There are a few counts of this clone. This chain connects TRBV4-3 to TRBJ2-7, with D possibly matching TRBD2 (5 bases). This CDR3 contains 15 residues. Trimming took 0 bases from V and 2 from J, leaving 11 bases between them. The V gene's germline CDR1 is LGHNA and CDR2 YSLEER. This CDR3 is CASSQELGRAYEQYF. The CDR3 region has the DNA TGCGCCAGCAGCCAAGAATTGGGGAGAGCCTACGAGCAGTACTTC.